The present TCR beta chain was sequenced within a study of T cells in Graves' hyperthyroidism and ophthalmopathy. General study points: Model predictions of ophthalmopathy came a median roughly 6.7 months before onset.

This clonotype appeared a few times. Its antigen remains unidentified. Each patient was aged 18 to 65 and had newly diagnosed hyperthyroidism of under 2 months' duration. The CDR3 regions of TCR beta were amplified from RNA transcripts. First-round RT-PCR with HTBI primers amplified the TCR CDR3 region. From the multiplex PCR reads, TCRdb called clonotypes with MiXCR, one entry per CDR3 protein. The sample holds 700,000 or so distinct CDR3 sequences, about 17% seen once. Trimming took 0 bases from V and 1 from J, leaving 9 bases between them. The CDR3 extends over 15 amino acids. Germline V gene sequence: CDR1 LGHDT, CDR2 YNNKEL (reference sequence).

The sequence was obtained from a man between 18 and 29 years old with Graves' hyperthyroidism. The sample taken for sequencing was blood. The chain uses TRBV3-1 and TRBJ2-5; tentatively, D is TRBD1 (6 bases). The CDR3 DNA follows: TGTGCCAGCAGCCAAGACAGGGGCTCCCAAGAGACCCAGTACTTC. Protein sequence: CASSQDRGSQETQYF.